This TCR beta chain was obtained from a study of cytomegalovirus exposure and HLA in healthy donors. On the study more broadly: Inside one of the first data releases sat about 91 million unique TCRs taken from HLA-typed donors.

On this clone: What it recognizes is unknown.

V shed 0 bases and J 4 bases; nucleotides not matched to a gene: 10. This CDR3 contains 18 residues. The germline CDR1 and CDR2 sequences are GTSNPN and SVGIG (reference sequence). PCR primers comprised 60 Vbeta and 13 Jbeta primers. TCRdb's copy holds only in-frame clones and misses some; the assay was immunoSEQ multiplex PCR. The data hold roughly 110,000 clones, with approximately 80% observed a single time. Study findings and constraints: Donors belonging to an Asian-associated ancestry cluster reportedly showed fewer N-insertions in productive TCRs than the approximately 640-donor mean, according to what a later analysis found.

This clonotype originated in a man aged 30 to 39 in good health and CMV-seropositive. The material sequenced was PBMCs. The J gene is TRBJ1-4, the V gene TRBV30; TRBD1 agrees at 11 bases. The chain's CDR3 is CAWSVLWDRGLNNEKLFF. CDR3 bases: TGTGCCTGGAGTGTACTCTGGGACAGGGGGTTAAATAATGAAAAACTGTTTTTT.